The present TCR beta chain was sequenced within a study of blood T cell repertoires in COVID-19. At the level of the study: Acute-phase and convalescent COVID-19 samples originated in the United States, Italy and Spain.

V was trimmed by 2 bases and J by 2 bases, leaving 13 bases between them. The CDR3 totals 16 residues. The germline gives CDR1 SGHVS, CDR2 FNYEAQ. Profiling relied on immunoSEQ multiplex PCR, and the TCRdb table lists in-frame clones only, not all of them. The sample lists about 86,000 clones, approximately 80% occurring once. This clone was recorded once. The origin of this receptor is a woman of 80 years or more with active or convalescent COVID-19. The chain combines TRBV7-6 with TRBJ1-3, with D possibly matching TRBD1 (5 bases). Material: peripheral blood. The CDR3, as DNA: TGTGCCAGCAGCTTAAATCAGGGTACGACTGGAAACACCATATATTTT. This sequence encodes CASSLNQGTTGNTIYF.